This T cell receptor (beta chain) comes out of a study of blood T cell repertoires in COVID-19. Study details: Spain, Italy and the United States supplied samples that represented acute and convalescent COVID-19. T cells, B-cell-depleted T cells, or PBMCs supplied cDNA or gDNA.

This CDR3 has 13 residues. V was pared by 3 bases and J by 2 bases, with 10 bases between. The germline CDR1 and CDR2 sequences are GTSNPN and SVGIG (reference sequence). Sequencing was performed with immunoSEQ multiplex PCR; in TCRdb, only in-frame clones are kept and a portion is missing. The sample carries around 100,000 clones, roughly 90% recorded once. Sequenced sample: peripheral blood. This chain links TRBV30 with TRBJ1-1, with a weak D call TRBD1 (5 bases). The sequence was collected from a woman aged 80 or older in a cohort sampled during active COVID-19. The CDR3 protein is CAWRRQINTEAFF. The CDR3 DNA reads TGTGCCTGGAGAAGACAGATTAACACTGAAGCTTTCTTT.